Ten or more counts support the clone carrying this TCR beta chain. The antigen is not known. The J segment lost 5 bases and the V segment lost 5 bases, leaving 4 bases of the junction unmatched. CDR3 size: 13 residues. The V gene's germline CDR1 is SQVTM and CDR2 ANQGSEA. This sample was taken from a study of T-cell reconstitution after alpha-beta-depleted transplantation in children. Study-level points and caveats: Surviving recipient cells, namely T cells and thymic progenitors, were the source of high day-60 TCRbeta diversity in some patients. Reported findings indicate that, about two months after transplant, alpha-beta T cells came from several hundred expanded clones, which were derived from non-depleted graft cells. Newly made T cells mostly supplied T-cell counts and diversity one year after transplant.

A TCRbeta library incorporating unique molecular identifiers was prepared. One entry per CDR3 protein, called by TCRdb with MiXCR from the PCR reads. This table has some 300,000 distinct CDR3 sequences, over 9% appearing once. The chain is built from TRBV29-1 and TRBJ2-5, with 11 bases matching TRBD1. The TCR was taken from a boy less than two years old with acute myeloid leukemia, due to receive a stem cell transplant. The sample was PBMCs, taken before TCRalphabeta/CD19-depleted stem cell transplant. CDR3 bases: TGCAGCGTTTCTTGGACAGGGGGCGAGACCCAGTACTTC. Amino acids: CSVSWTGGETQYF.